Following are 22 T cell receptor beta chains from one sample sequenced in a study of shared clonotypes between healthy human individuals. Sequencing used immunoSEQ multiplex PCR; TCRdb keeps in-frame clones, though not all of them. The table lists 400,000 to 600,000 clones, roughly 77% of them singletons, with about 12% in the top ten. The material sequenced was PBMCs. The source of these receptors is a woman aged 40 to 50 in good health. Some clones in this sample may be carry-over from other donors' samples.

This clone was seen only once. V gene TRBV19 combines with J gene TRBJ1-1; TRBD1 matches 10 bases. The CDR3 loop spans 15 amino acids. The V gene's germline CDR1 is LNHDA and CDR2 SQIVND (reference sequence). The V gene end was trimmed by 1 base and the J gene end by 3 bases; junction bases not matched to a gene: 2. In nucleotides, the CDR3 is TGTGCCAGTAGTATAGGGACAGGGGGAGACACTGAAGCTTTCTTT. Amino acids: CASSIGTGGDTEAFF.

V and J are TRBV11-2 and TRBJ2-7; D is perhaps TRBD1 or TRBD2 (5 bases each). The germline V gene has CDR1 SGHAT and CDR2 FQNNGV. The V end lost 5 bases, the J end lost 3 bases, and 20 bases lay between the germline ends. The CDR3 consists of 16 residues. The CDR3 DNA follows: TGTGCCAGCAGCCCCATAATGCGGCGAGGGGACTACGAGCAGTACTTC. Its protein product is CASSPIMRRGDYEQYF.

This sequence joins TRBV14 and TRBJ1-2; TRBD1 is a possible D gene (5 bases). Germline loops: CDR1 SGHDN, CDR2 FVKESK. V gave up 1 base and J gave up 8 bases, with 8 bases separating them. The CDR3 is 12 residues long. The CDR3 reads CASSQAGVGYTF. The DNA for the CDR3 is TGTGCCAGCAGCCAAGCGGGGGTGGGCTACACCTTC. Filled out from reference TRBV14 and TRBJ1-2, the complete variable domain reads EAGVTQFPSHSVIEKGQTVTLRCDPISGHDNLYWYRRVMGKEIKFLLHFVKESKQDESGMPNNRFLAERTGGTYSTLKVQPAELEDSGVYFCASSQAGVGYTFGSGTRLTVV.

This clone has ten or more counts. The genes are TRBV6-4 and TRBJ2-3; TRBD2 is a possible D gene (5 bases). This CDR3 has 15 residues. The germline V gene has CDR1 MRHNA and CDR2 SNTAGT. Trimming removed 4 bases at V and 1 base at J, with 12 bases between. CDR3 nucleotides: TGTGCCAGCAGTGTTTCATCCGGGGGCACAGATACGCAGTATTTT. Protein product: CASSVSSGGTDTQYF.

This chain uses TRBV30 with TRBJ2-7; weak D call: TRBD1 (5 bases). The CDR3 has 15 residues. CDR1 GTSNPN and CDR2 SVGIG come from the germline V gene (reference sequence). V dropped 1 base and J dropped 0 bases, with 13 bases sitting between them. CDR3 sequence (DNA): TGTGCCTGGAGTGAGGCGCAGGGTAGCTCCTACGAGCAGTACTTC. This sequence encodes CAWSEAQGSSYEQYF.

This clone was seen only once. The V call is TRBV9, the J call TRBJ2-5; 10 bases fit TRBD1. Trimming took 5 bases from V and 6 from J; bases not matched to a gene: 4. This CDR3 contains 13 residues. Germline lookup yields CDR1 SGDLS and CDR2 YYNGEE. The DNA for the CDR3 is TGTGCCAGCAGTCTTGACAGGGGGCAGACCCAGTACTTC. It translates to CASSLDRGQTQYF.

The chain carries TRBV7-9 and TRBJ2-1; D not resolved. The V end lost 5 bases, the J end lost 15 bases, and 26 bases lay between the germline ends. The germline gives CDR1 SEHNR, CDR2 FQNEAQ (reference sequence). CDR3 length: 15 amino acids. Here the CDR3 DNA reads TGTGCCAGCAGCCCCACCTCGCCTAGTGATCGTAGGCGGTTCTTC. Translation: CASSPTSPSDRRRFF.

The V and J genes are TRBV27 and TRBJ2-3; D remains ambiguous. The CDR3 spans 15 residues. Looked up from germline, CDR1 is MNHEY and CDR2 is SMNVEV (reference sequence). V was trimmed by 0 bases and J by 2 bases, leaving 9 bases between them. The DNA of the CDR3 is TGTGCCAGCAGTTTATCCAGCAGAACCACAGATACGCAGTATTTT. It specifies CASSLSSRTTDTQYF.

The chain uses TRBV18 and TRBJ1-1; 7 nucleotides agree with TRBD1. V lost 5 bases, J lost 4 bases, and 10 bases stayed unmatched. The CDR3 length is 15 residues. Germline V gene data show CDR1 as KGHSH and CDR2 as LQKENI. The CDR3 region is CASSTGQAQGTEAFF. The CDR3 DNA is TGTGCCAGCTCAACCGGACAGGCCCAGGGCACTGAAGCTTTCTTT.

This clone was picked up a small number of times. V and J are TRBV5-1 and TRBJ2-1; D may be TRBD1 (6 bases). V was pared by 0 bases and J by 2 bases, with 12 bases between. The CDR3 runs 16 residues. The germline V gene has CDR1 SGHRS and CDR2 YFSETQ. CDR3 residues: CASSLAPGDAYNEQFF. CDR3 sequence (DNA): TGCGCCAGCAGCTTGGCCCCAGGGGACGCCTACAATGAGCAGTTCTTC.

The chain combines TRBV5-5 with TRBJ2-7, with 9 bases that match TRBD1. In germline, CDR1 is SGHKS, CDR2 YYEKEE (reference sequence). V gave up 3 bases and J gave up 4 bases; unmatched junction bases: 5. This CDR3 region has 14 residues. The CDR3 DNA follows: TGTGCCAGCAGCTCCGACAGGGGGGGTTACGAGCAGTACTTC. It codes for CASSSDRGGYEQYF.

The gene calls are TRBV11-2 and TRBJ2-3; 12 nucleotides line up with TRBD2. Looked up from germline, CDR1 is SGHAT and CDR2 is FQNNGV. CDR3 length: 19 amino acids. V trimming: 1 base; J trimming: 3 bases; junction bases outside the gene matches: 11. The CDR3 DNA reads TGTGCCAGCAGCTTAGCTAGCGGGAGGGCGAGTTTCCAGACAGATACGCAGTATTTT. Protein: CASSLASGRASFQTDTQYF.

This clone has a count of ten or more. The chain recombines TRBV27 with TRBJ2-5; D possibly uses TRBD1 or TRBD2 (5 bases each). Between the trimmed V and J ends, which lost 5 bases and 3 bases, there was a span of 10 bases. This CDR3 contains 13 residues. CDR1 and CDR2 (germline): MNHEY, SMNVEV (reference sequence). In DNA form, the CDR3 reads TGTGCCAGCAGTCCCCGGGACGAAGAGACCCAGTACTTC. It translates to CASSPRDEETQYF.

This clone was observed a single time. The chain combines TRBV11-3 with TRBJ2-2; D unclear. Germline V gene sequence: CDR1 SGHNT, CDR2 YENEEA. V dropped 1 base and J dropped 0 bases, with 6 bases sitting between them. CDR3 size: 15 residues. CDR3 coding DNA: TGTGCCAGCAGCTTAGGGCTGACGAACACCGGGGAGCTGTTTTTT. Its protein product is CASSLGLTNTGELFF.

This chain uses TRBV5-1 with TRBJ2-3; 9 positions match TRBD2. Trimming at V came to 4 bases and at J to 3 bases, leaving 9 bases not matched to a gene. The CDR3 loop spans 16 amino acids. The germline V gene has CDR1 SGHRS and CDR2 YFSETQ. The CDR3: CASSGPGLAVTDTQYF. CDR3 nucleotide sequence: TGCGCCAGCAGCGGACCGGGACTAGCTGTAACAGATACGCAGTATTTT.

J is TRBJ2-1 and V is TRBV7-2; either TRBD1 or TRBD2 may supply D (5 bases each). Germline-derived CDR1 and CDR2 are SGHTA and FQGNSA. The CDR3 is 15 residues long. V lost 5 bases to trimming and J lost 4 bases, with 15 bases between them. In nucleotides, the CDR3 is TGTGCCAGCAGCCCAAGCGGCACAGGATACAATGAGCAGTTCTTC. It codes for CASSPSGTGYNEQFF.

This chain connects TRBV6-4 to TRBJ2-1; TRBD2 is a possible D gene (6 bases). Germline CDR1 is MRHNA and CDR2 is SNTAGT. Trimming cost V 2 bases and J 9 bases, with 11 bases left between them. This CDR3 is 13 amino acids long. CDR3 DNA sequence: TGTGCCAGCAGTGACGGCGGGACTCTTGAGCAGTTCTTC. Amino acid sequence: CASSDGGTLEQFF.

The rearrangement links TRBV4-2 to TRBJ2-3, with D possibly being TRBD2 (6 bases). Germline loops: CDR1 LGHNA, CDR2 YNFKEQ. There are 16 residues in the CDR3. The ends were cut back, 1 base at V and 1 base at J, with 12 bases in the middle. The chain's CDR3 is CASSQADSGRTDTQYF. In nucleotides, the CDR3 is TGTGCCAGCAGCCAAGCTGATAGCGGTCGCACAGATACGCAGTATTTT.

CDR3 residues: CASSVSTEAFF. Written as DNA, the CDR3 is TGTGCCAGCAGTGTTAGCACTGAAGCTTTCTTT. The gene calls are TRBV2 and TRBJ1-1; no definite D call. V lost 4 bases and J lost 4, with 4 bases in between. The CDR3 covers 11 residues. CDR1 and CDR2 from the germline V gene are SNHLY and FYNNEI.

The chain recombines TRBV18 with TRBJ1-4; 8 nucleotides match TRBD1. J lost 7 bases, V lost 6 bases, and 7 bases had no gene match. The CDR3 has 14 residues. Germline CDR1 is KGHSH and CDR2 is LQKENI. The CDR3 DNA reads as TGTGCCAGCTCCGGACAGGGAGTAGGTGAAAAACTGTTTTTT. Its protein is CASSGQGVGEKLFF.

The chain links TRBV6-6 to TRBJ2-5; D uncertain. Germline V gene data show CDR1 as MNHNY and CDR2 as SVGAGI (reference sequence). The length of the CDR3 is 13 residues. Trimming took off 0 bases at V and 11 bases at J, with 13 bases between the two ends. In nucleotides, the CDR3 is TGTGCCAGCAGTTACTCGAGTCCCAACGGGCAGTACTTC. Its translation is CASSYSSPNGQYF.

The sample holds a few counts of this clone. Other DNA sequences in the same sample also yield this CDR3. The V call is TRBV5-1, the J call TRBJ1-1, with D possibly TRBD1 on 5 matching bases. This CDR3 contains 15 residues. V lost 0 bases to trimming and J lost 0 bases, with 9 bases between them. Germline CDR1 is SGHRS and CDR2 is YFSETQ. For the CDR3, the DNA is TGCGCCAGCAGCTTGGATGGGGGAATGAACACTGAAGCTTTCTTT. It is translated as CASSLDGGMNTEAFF.